The present TCR beta chain was sequenced within a study of brain metastases from non-small cell lung cancer (dated by TCRdb to between 2017 and 2020). As for the study more broadly: The immune microenvironment of paired resected primary tumors and brain metastases from non-small-cell lung cancer patients was profiled. Results the study describes overall, beyond this receptor: T-cell infiltration was lower in brain metastases than in primary tumors (P < 0.001). Paired brain metastases and primary tumors largely shared TCR repertoires, although T-cell densities in the metastases were sparse. Compared with the matched primary tumors, around 59% of brain metastases appeared to show expanded T-cell clones.

The V end loses 8 bases and the J end loses 0 bases, and a stretch of 13 bases separates them. CDR1 is given as MNHEY and CDR2 as SMNVEV, both from the germline V gene (reference sequence). The CDR3 runs 14 amino acids, cysteine and phenylalanine included. Left in the record is the CDR3 DNA by itself, 42 bases read in frame from the first base. Library generation was performed with the immunoSEQ multiplex PCR assay. T-cell receptor beta chain repertoire sequencing was performed alongside a 770-gene immune expression panel. Here the immuneACCESS table is served through TCRdb, limited to in-frame sequences with V and J called. Missing clones are a known gap in these copies; in checked studies unresolved V genes cover under half, and the rest lacks a known reason. The sample contains fewer than 9,500 clones, approximately 86% of them found a single time. The biggest ten clones account for roughly 4.1% of the sample.

Regarding this clone: Its recognized antigen is unknown. No base-level quality is on record; no much larger clone is a single base apart.

The cohort was made up of almost 40 patients with surgically resected non-small-cell lung cancer, each of whom had both a primary tumor specimen and a brain metastasis specimen. The tumor specimens consisted of archival formalin-fixed, paraffin-embedded tissues. Rearrangement joined TRBV27 to TRBJ1-1; the D gene is perhaps TRBD1, on 5 matching bases. The receptor was derived from a donor aged 40 or over with non-small cell lung cancer. Sequencing was carried out using primary lung tumor tissue. In the paper's terms, the cell subset or site label means: primary lung tumor paired with brain metastasis. Read as DNA, the sequence is TGTGCCAGCGCAGGGAGGACCGTGAACACTGAAGCTTTCTTT. The resulting protein is CASAGRTVNTEAFF.